These 27 T cell receptor beta chains share one sample of origin, sequenced in a study of radiation and T cells in renal cell carcinoma. TCRdb keeps only in-frame clones here, not all; method: immunoSEQ multiplex PCR. The table has about 130,000 clones, around nine tenths seen once. Documented time point: blood 2 weeks post-SBRT. The treatment denotes: 15 Gy SBRT to primary tumor, nephrectomy 4 weeks later. The specimen was blood, collected from a patient whose treatment included radiotherapy and nephrectomy. Receptors originate from a woman in her sixties or seventies with renal cell carcinoma.

This clone was detected only a few times. This chain uses TRBV28 with TRBJ1-2; no reliable D call. From germline, CDR1 is MDHEN and CDR2 SYDVKM. This CDR3 has 13 residues. V was pared by 7 bases and J by 6 bases, with 15 bases between. The CDR3 nucleotides are TGTGCCAGCACCTTGCCCTTTTCCAATGGCTACACCTTC. This codes for CASTLPFSNGYTF.

This chain links TRBV7-6 with TRBJ2-3; TRBD2 matches at 7 bases. The CDR3 covers 16 residues. V was pared by 1 base and J by 2 bases, with 6 bases of the junction left unmatched. Germline values: CDR1 SGHVS, CDR2 FNYEAQ. In DNA, the CDR3 is TGTGCCAGCAGCTTAGTGTGGGGGGGAAACACAGATACGCAGTATTTT. Protein: CASSLVWGGNTDTQYF.

The J gene is TRBJ2-6, the V gene TRBV15, with TRBD1 matching over 7 bases. Germline V gene sequence: CDR1 LNHNV, CDR2 YYDKDF (reference sequence). The length of the CDR3 is 18 residues. With V trimmed by 2 bases and J by 4 bases, 11 bases remained unmatched. The CDR3 protein is CATSRLQQGSTGANVLTF. The CDR3 DNA reads TGTGCCACCAGCAGATTACAACAGGGGTCCACCGGGGCCAACGTCCTGACTTTC.

The rearrangement joins TRBV6-6 to TRBJ2-2; TRBD1 might be the D (6 bases). From germline, CDR1 is MNHNY and CDR2 SVGAGI (reference sequence). The germline V and J ends were trimmed by 6 bases and 6 bases, with 8 bases remaining between them. CDR3 length: 12 residues. CDR3 loop: CASSEGAGELFF. DNA of the CDR3: TGTGCCAGCAGCGAGGGGGCCGGGGAGCTGTTTTTT.

This clone came up once. The V gene is TRBV11-3, the J gene TRBJ2-7; 7 nucleotides line up with TRBD1. The J segment lost 0 bases and the V segment lost 5 bases, leaving 7 bases of the junction unmatched. The CDR3 is 15 amino acids. Germline CDR1 reads SGHNT; CDR2 reads YENEEA. The CDR3 nucleotides read TGTGCCAGCAGCGCCGACAGGGCTCCCTCCTACGAGCAGTACTTC. It encodes CASSADRAPSYEQYF.

This chain joins TRBV5-1 and TRBJ1-2, with a tentative D call TRBD1 (5 bases). Germline V CDR1 and CDR2: SGHRS, YFSETQ. V lost 1 base and J lost 4, with 14 bases in between. The CDR3 spans 15 residues. The CDR3 is CASSLRDGRTYGYTF. In DNA, the CDR3 is TGCGCCAGCAGCTTGCGGGACGGGAGGACCTATGGCTACACCTTC.

This chain links TRBV11-3 with TRBJ2-5, with 7 bases aligning to TRBD1. CDR3 length: 16 amino acids. V lost 1 base, J lost 3 bases, and 8 bases stayed unmatched. Germline V gene sequence: CDR1 SGHNT, CDR2 YENEEA. As DNA, the CDR3 is TGTGCCAGCAGCTTAGGTGCCGGGACAGTCAAAGAGACCCAGTACTTC. Protein: CASSLGAGTVKETQYF.

V and J are TRBV5-1 and TRBJ2-1, with 11 bases that match TRBD2. The J segment lost 4 bases and the V segment lost 6 bases, leaving 12 bases of the junction unmatched. Germline values: CDR1 SGHRS, CDR2 YFSETQ. The CDR3 covers 17 residues. The CDR3 loop is CASTTSGGLNPYNEQFF. CDR3 nucleotide sequence: TGCGCCAGCACCACTAGCGGGGGCCTCAATCCTTACAATGAGCAGTTCTTC.

This rearrangement joins TRBV6-1 to TRBJ1-2; D not resolved. Trimming took off 3 bases at V and 4 bases at J, with 12 bases between the two ends. From germline, CDR1 is MNHNS and CDR2 SASEGT. The CDR3 contains 14 residues. The CDR3 sequence is CASSDNGRSYGYTF. CDR3 nucleotide sequence: TGTGCCAGCAGTGATAACGGACGGAGCTATGGCTACACCTTC.

The rearrangement links TRBV7-3 to TRBJ2-5, with D possibly matching TRBD2 (5 bases). Germline V CDR1 and CDR2: SGHTA, FQGTGA. With 0 bases removed from V and 5 bases from J, the gap between germline ends came to 13 bases. This CDR3 is 15 amino acids long. The CDR3 nucleotides read TGTGCCAGCAGCTTAACACCTAGCTCGTGGGAGACCCAGTACTTC. Protein product: CASSLTPSSWETQYF.

The chain is built from TRBV7-3 and TRBJ2-2; D possibly corresponds to TRBD2 (5 bases). The CDR3 contains 14 residues. Germline CDR1 is SGHTA and CDR2 is FQGTGA. V lost 4 bases and J lost 5, with 11 bases in between. CDR3 nucleotides: TGTGCCAGCAGCTCACGGACGGGGACCGGGGAGCTGTTTTTT. It codes for CASSSRTGTGELFF.

This chain connects TRBV4-2 to TRBJ2-3; maybe TRBD1 (6 bases). Trimming removed 1 base at V and 2 bases at J, with 19 bases between. Looked up from germline, CDR1 is LGHNA and CDR2 is YNFKEQ. The CDR3 runs 18 residues. CDR3 nucleotide sequence: TGTGCCAGCAGCCAAGGACAGGTGGCAGGGGTCTCCACAGATACGCAGTATTTT. This gives the protein CASSQGQVAGVSTDTQYF.

The chain is built from TRBV7-8 and TRBJ2-5, with D perhaps TRBD1 (6 bases). V lost 10 bases and J lost 2, with 14 bases in between. This CDR3 spans 13 amino acids. CDR1 is SGHVS and CDR2 is FQNEAQ in the germline V gene. CDR3 nucleotides: TGTGCCACGCAGGGACACCTACAAGAGACCCAGTACTTC. Protein product: CATQGHLQETQYF.

This chain connects TRBV9 to TRBJ2-2; D uncertain. The CDR3 covers 11 residues. CDR1 is SGDLS, CDR2 YYNGEE, per germline. Trimming cost V 0 bases and J 6 bases, with 0 bases left between them. DNA of the CDR3: TGTGCCAGCAGCGTAGCCGGGGAGCTGTTTTTT. As protein: CASSVAGELFF. The whole variable domain, remainder taken from reference TRBV9 and TRBJ2-2, is DSGVTQTPKHLITATGQRVTLRCSPRSGDLSVYWYQQSLDQGLQFLIQYYNGEERAKGNILERFSAQQFPDLHSELNLSSLELGDSALYFCASSVAGELFFGEGSRLTVL.

V usage is TRBV7-2 and J usage is TRBJ2-1; maybe TRBD2 (7 bases). The germline V gene has CDR1 SGHTA and CDR2 FQGNSA. The CDR3 has 17 residues. With 5 bases removed from V and 2 bases from J, the gap between germline ends came to 19 bases. The CDR3 nucleotides read TGTGCCAGCAGCCCTAGGGGGGGTGAACAGGCCTACAATGAGCAGTTCTTC. Protein: CASSPRGGEQAYNEQFF.

This chain connects TRBV5-6 to TRBJ1-2, with TRBD1 matching over 10 bases. The CDR3 spans 15 residues. Germline V gene lookup returns CDR1 SGHDT and CDR2 YYEEEE. Trimming cost V 0 bases and J 8 bases; bases outside gene matches: 7. CDR3 in DNA: TGTGCCAGCAGCTTGGCCTCGACAGGGGGCGACGGCTACACCTTC. It is translated as CASSLASTGGDGYTF.

The chain has TRBV30 and TRBJ2-1; 8 nucleotides agree with TRBD2. Trimming cost V 4 bases and J 4 bases; bases outside gene matches: 3. In germline, CDR1 is GTSNPN, CDR2 SVGIG (reference sequence). The CDR3 covers 13 residues. This CDR3 reads CAWNGGVYNEQFF. The CDR3 nucleotides read TGTGCCTGGAACGGGGGGGTATACAATGAGCAGTTCTTC.

This chain uses TRBV5-5 with TRBJ1-1, with D maybe TRBD1 (5 bases). This CDR3 has 15 amino acids. The germline CDR1 and CDR2 sequences are SGHKS and YYEKEE (reference sequence). V was clipped by 6 bases and J by 1 base, with 16 bases between them. CDR3 sequence: CASTPPGRRNTEAFF. CDR3 DNA sequence: TGTGCCAGCACCCCGCCGGGACGGAGGAACACTGAAGCTTTCTTT.

The chain links TRBV28 to TRBJ2-1, with D possibly called TRBD1 or TRBD2 (5 bases each). This CDR3 is 17 amino acids long. V lost 3 bases and J 6 bases, leaving 21 bases between the germline ends. Germline CDR1 and CDR2: MDHEN and SYDVKM. The CDR3 protein is CASSLLLKPGPINEQFF. The CDR3 bases are TGTGCCAGCAGTTTGCTTCTTAAACCGGGACCCATCAATGAGCAGTTCTTC.

The chain employs TRBV15 and TRBJ1-1; 10 positions match TRBD1. The junction had 9 bases not matched to a gene; V was cut back by 10 bases and J by 1 base. Germline-derived CDR1 and CDR2 are LNHNV and YYDKDF (reference sequence). The CDR3 totals 15 residues. As DNA, the CDR3 is TGTGCCAGCCGGAGACAGGGGGCAGGGAACACTGAAGCTTTCTTT. It encodes CASRRQGAGNTEAFF.

This sequence joins TRBV30 and TRBJ2-7; the D is unclear. The CDR3 extends over 11 amino acids. Germline V gene lookup returns CDR1 GTSNPN and CDR2 SVGIG (reference sequence). Trimming took 2 bases from V and 6 from J, leaving 8 bases between them. The CDR3 loop is CAWSFGVEQYF. CDR3 nucleotides: TGTGCCTGGAGTTTTGGGGTCGAGCAGTACTTC.

J is TRBJ2-1 and V is TRBV6-5; 11 nucleotides align to TRBD2. The germline V gene has CDR1 MNHEY and CDR2 SVGAGI. CDR3 length: 15 amino acids. Trimming removed 7 bases from V and 9 bases from J; junction bases left unmatched: 11. The DNA of the CDR3 is TGTGCCAGCAAATTAGCGGGGGGGCGTCAGGTTGAGCAGTTCTTC. Protein product: CASKLAGGRQVEQFF.

The chain has TRBV5-5 and TRBJ1-1, with D tentatively TRBD1 (6 bases). In germline, CDR1 is SGHKS, CDR2 YYEKEE (reference sequence). V was trimmed by 2 bases and J by 8 bases, leaving 19 bases between them. The CDR3 extends over 15 amino acids. In nucleotides, the CDR3 is TGTGCCAGCAGCTTCGGTTTAGTACAGGGTACCGAAGCTTTCTTT. It specifies CASSFGLVQGTEAFF.

The rearrangement uses TRBV4-1 and TRBJ1-2, with 7 bases lining up with TRBD1. Germline V gene lookup returns CDR1 MGHRA and CDR2 YSYEKL. CDR3 length: 15 residues. With V trimmed by 1 base and J by 1 base, 3 bases remained unmatched. The CDR3 is CASSQVQGVNYGYTF. The CDR3 DNA follows: TGCGCCAGCAGCCAAGTGCAGGGGGTTAACTATGGCTACACCTTC.

The DNA for the CDR3 is TGTGCCAGCAGTGAAGCGGGAGGGCTCTGGGAAAAACTGTTTTTT. This gives the protein CASSEAGGLWEKLFF. The chain recombines TRBV6-1 with TRBJ1-4; D unresolved. Germline V gene lookup returns CDR1 MNHNS and CDR2 SASEGT. The CDR3 spans 15 residues. V shed 0 bases and J shed 8 bases, with 13 bases lying between them.

This clone was observed once. V usage is TRBV13 and J usage is TRBJ2-7; a weak D match, TRBD1 (5 bases). Per germline, CDR1 PRHDT and CDR2 FYEKMQ (reference sequence). V was clipped by 2 bases and J by 2 bases, with 7 bases between them. The CDR3 loop spans 13 amino acids. CDR3: CASSLTGAYEQYF. The CDR3, as DNA: TGTGCCAGCAGCTTAACAGGAGCCTACGAGCAGTACTTC. The entire variable domain, with the rest obtained from reference TRBV13 and TRBJ2-7, is as follows: AAGVIQSPRHLIKEKRETATLKCYPIPRHDTVYWYQQGPGQDPQFLISFYEKMQSDKGSIPDRFSAQQFSDYHSELNMSSLELGDSALYFCASSLTGAYEQYFGPGTRLTVT.

The chain carries TRBV7-2 and TRBJ2-1; the D is unclear. The CDR3 consists of 11 residues. V gave up 5 bases and J gave up 10 bases, with 9 bases separating them. Per the germline V gene, CDR1 is SGHTA and CDR2 is FQGNSA. The CDR3 reads CASSPLGEQFF. The CDR3 DNA is TGTGCCAGCAGCCCTTTGGGCGAGCAGTTCTTC.